Here is one T cell receptor beta chain with its context. Healthy Russian Caucasian donors spanned ages about 6 to 95 years. This entry is derived from a study of blood T cells in healthy people across ages. Between the trimmed V and J ends, which lost 4 bases and 2 bases, there was a span of 19 bases. Germline assignment: CDR1 SGHTA and CDR2 FQGNSA. The CDR3 has 17 residues. A J-beta primer mix and a sample-barcoded 5' primer were used in a second PCR of about 7 to 12 cycles. Sequencing of every sample gave 3 million or more CDR3-containing paired-end reads. One entry per CDR3 protein, called by TCRdb with MiXCR from the 5' RACE reads. Found here are 650,000 to 950,000 distinct CDR3 sequences, approximately 44% of them singletons; the top ten hold about 19%.

This chain links TRBV7-2 with TRBJ2-3; a weak D match, TRBD1 (6 bases). This sequence was found in a man aged 55 to 69 in good health. The sample taken for sequencing was blood. This CDR3 is CASSSPAGRGDTDTQYF. The DNA of the CDR3 is TGTGCCAGCAGCTCCCCTGCGGGCAGGGGAGACACAGATACGCAGTATTTT. Looking up the rest from reference TRBV7-2 and TRBJ2-3 gives the full variable domain: GAGVSQSPSNKVTEKGKDVELRCDPISGHTALYWYRQSLGQGLEFLIYFQGNSAPDKSGLPSDRFSAERTGGSVSTLTIQRTQQEDSAVYLCASSSPAGRGDTDTQYFGPGTRLTVL.